This TCR beta chain was found in a study of T cells in tuberculosis. Overall study: CD1B tetramers identified T cells specific for mycobacterial lipid GMM. This South African cohort compared adolescents with or without latent tuberculosis against adults with active tuberculosis. Findings and caveats of the study: Cases with active tuberculosis were adults, while controls were adolescents.

The CDR3 runs to 15 residues. The V gene's germline CDR1 is SGHTA and CDR2 FQGNSA. The V segment lost 1 base and the J segment 5 bases; nucleotides outside the gene matches: 4. With respect to this clone: Its antigen is undetermined.

Method: immunoSEQ multiplex PCR; TCRdb's copy keeps in-frame clones and lacks some. The sample has some 47,000 clones, over 90% seen once. The genes are TRBV7-2 and TRBJ2-5; 10 nucleotides line up with TRBD2. The TCR sequence derives from a donor aged 5 to 30 with latent tuberculosis or without tuberculosis infection. The specimen was PBMCs. CDR3 sequence reads: CASSLDSSGGETQYF. CDR3 DNA sequence: TGTGCCAGCAGCTTAGATTCTAGCGGGGGCGAGACCCAGTACTTC.